This entry concerns a single T cell receptor (beta chain). Authors' data handling: Amplified reference gene primers provided the basis for estimating nucleated cell counts. Generated by immunoSEQ multiplex PCR, the TCRdb table keeps only in-frame clones and is missing some. The V and J calls and clone size are taken from that table; D and trimming were inferred from the DNA. Seen here are roughly 40,000 clones, roughly 88% observed once, and the top ten hold more than 10%. The data were taken from a study of blood T cell repertoires in COVID-19. About the research overall: Acute and convalescent COVID-19 samples came from the United States, Italy and Spain. Sources were T cells, B-cell-depleted T cells, or PBMCs; the material itself was cDNA or gDNA.

V lost 0 bases to trimming and J lost 6 bases, with 8 bases between them. The length of the CDR3 is 14 residues. The germline V gene has CDR1 KGHDR and CDR2 SFDVKD. The chain joins TRBV24-1 to TRBJ2-1, with no clear D. The specimen sequenced was peripheral blood. The clonotype comes from a human donor in a cohort sampled during active COVID-19. CDR3 in amino acids: CATSDLPGINEQFF. CDR3 nucleotide sequence: TGTGCCACCAGTGATTTGCCCGGTATCAATGAGCAGTTCTTC.